The following is a T cell receptor (beta chain) sequence with its context. As yet, its antigen is unknown. Researchers ran the PCR with 60 Vbeta and 13 Jbeta primers. Sequenced by immunoSEQ multiplex PCR; TCRdb stores in-frame clones only, minus some. This sample yields about 150,000 clones, of which 65% to 80% are seen a single time; 1.5% to 2% belongs to the top ten. This sample stems from a study of cytomegalovirus exposure and HLA in healthy donors. The CDR3 extends over 16 amino acids. The germline CDR1 and CDR2 sequences are SGHVS and FQNEAQ. Deletions cut 4 bases from V and 3 bases from J, with 19 bases between. Study-level findings and limits: In a later analysis, several top co-occurrence clusters appeared linked to parvovirus B19, influenza, CMV and Epstein-Barr virus. In vitro, three CMV-associated chains proved specific for CMV antigens.

The sample consisted of PBMCs. The V call is TRBV7-8, the J call TRBJ2-7; D may be TRBD1 (6 bases). This TCR derives from a human donor in good health. CDR3 sequence (DNA): TGTGCCAGCAGCTCCCCCCCCAAACAGGGTCGCTACGAGCAGTACTTC. Amino acids: CASSSPPKQGRYEQYF. The full variable domain, with the rest looked up from reference TRBV7-8 and TRBJ2-7, is GAGVSQSPRYKVAKRGQDVALRCDPISGHVSLFWYQQALGQGPEFLTYFQNEAQLDKSGLPSDRFFAERPEGSVSTLKIQRTQQEDSAVYLCASSSPPKQGRYEQYFGPGTRLTVT.